These 13 T cell receptor beta chains were all obtained from the same sample, sequenced in a study of shared clonotypes between healthy human individuals. The protocol was immunoSEQ multiplex PCR, while the TCRdb copy is restricted to in-frame clones and leaves out a portion. Altogether roughly 1.4 million clones are present, 98% being singletons, with the ten largest covering approximately 0.38%. The sample was naive CD4+ T cells sorted from blood. Documented subset: CD45RA+ positively selected. These receptors originate from a man under 40 in good health.

The rearrangement joins TRBV5-1 to TRBJ2-7, with 7 bases identical to TRBD2. Germline-derived CDR1 and CDR2 are SGHRS and YFSETQ. This CDR3 has 13 amino acids. With V trimmed by 4 bases and J by 10 bases, 11 bases remained unmatched. The CDR3 sequence is CASSLVPRERQYF. The CDR3 DNA is TGCGCCAGCAGCCTAGTCCCGCGGGAGAGACAGTACTTC.

The J gene is TRBJ1-5, the V gene TRBV6-1, with 7 bases fitting TRBD1. The junction had 8 bases not matched to a gene; V was cut back by 7 bases and J by 2 bases. Germline V gives CDR1 MNHNS, CDR2 SASEGT. The CDR3 is 15 residues long. The CDR3 DNA is TGTGCCAGCACGAGGAGTACAGGGGGCAATCAGCCCCAGCATTTT. Its protein is CASTRSTGGNQPQHF.

The V gene is TRBV9, the J gene TRBJ2-5; the match to TRBD2 covers 8 bases. The CDR3 is 17 amino acids. Germline CDR1 and CDR2: SGDLS and YYNGEE. J gave up 2 bases and V 0 bases, and 9 bases lay outside the gene matches. CDR3 loop: CASSVATAGGKQETQYF. The CDR3 DNA sequence: TGTGCCAGCAGCGTAGCTACTGCGGGGGGCAAACAAGAGACCCAGTACTTC. Full variable domain (missing parts from reference TRBV9 and TRBJ2-5): DSGVTQTPKHLITATGQRVTLRCSPRSGDLSVYWYQQSLDQGLQFLIQYYNGEERAKGNILERFSAQQFPDLHSELNLSSLELGDSALYFCASSVATAGGKQETQYFGPGTRLLVL.

The V call is TRBV5-1, the J call TRBJ2-7, with TRBD2 identical over 7 bases. The V segment lost 2 bases and the J segment 5 bases; nucleotides outside the gene matches: 7. CDR1 SGHRS and CDR2 YFSETQ come from the germline V gene. CDR3 length: 14 residues. The CDR3 loop is CASSFAGDLNEQYF. The DNA of the CDR3 is TGCGCCAGCAGCTTTGCGGGAGATCTCAACGAGCAGTACTTC.

V and J are TRBV5-1 and TRBJ2-3, with D uncertain. Germline assignment: CDR1 SGHRS and CDR2 YFSETQ. The CDR3 contains 15 residues. V dropped 4 bases and J dropped 5 bases, with 17 bases sitting between them. In DNA, the CDR3 is TGCGCCAGCAGCCTCCCTAAGATTGCTGGAGATACGCAGTATTTT. This sequence encodes CASSLPKIAGDTQYF. Using reference TRBV5-1 and TRBJ2-3 for the parts outside the CDR3, the full variable domain is KAGVTQTPRYLIKTRGQQVTLSCSPISGHRSVSWYQQTPGQGLQFLFEYFSETQRNKGNFPGRFSGRQFSNSRSEMNVSTLELGDSALYLCASSLPKIAGDTQYFGPGTRLTVL.

V gene TRBV7-2 combines with J gene TRBJ2-7; D remains ambiguous. CDR1 is SGHTA, CDR2 FQGNSA, per germline. Between the trimmed V and J ends, which lost 0 bases and 3 bases, there was a span of 12 bases. The CDR3 sequence is 15 residues long. The DNA for the CDR3 is TGTGCCAGCAGCTTAGCGGACCTGAGTAGCTACGAGCAGTACTTC. Translated: CASSLADLSSYEQYF.

This chain uses TRBV9 with TRBJ2-1; unclear D gene. Trimming took 0 bases from V and 2 from J, leaving 9 bases between them. Germline V gives CDR1 SGDLS, CDR2 YYNGEE. The CDR3 runs to 15 residues. In nucleotides, the CDR3 is TGTGCCAGCAGCGTAGTGGAGCGTCCCTACAATGAGCAGTTCTTC. It codes for CASSVVERPYNEQFF. The whole variable domain, filled in from reference TRBV9 and TRBJ2-1, reads DSGVTQTPKHLITATGQRVTLRCSPRSGDLSVYWYQQSLDQGLQFLIQYYNGEERAKGNILERFSAQQFPDLHSELNLSSLELGDSALYFCASSVVERPYNEQFFGPGTRLTVL.

This chain uses TRBV19 with TRBJ1-2; D is uncertain. CDR3 size: 16 residues. Looked up from germline, CDR1 is LNHDA and CDR2 is SQIVND (reference sequence). V dropped 1 base and J dropped 2 bases, with 14 bases sitting between them. CDR3 nucleotide sequence: TGTGCCAGTAGTATAGGAGGTGCCTACAGAAACTATGGCTACACCTTC. It encodes CASSIGGAYRNYGYTF.

The chain is built from TRBV7-6 and TRBJ2-7; D ambiguous. The CDR3 is 13 residues long. Trimming removed 5 bases from V and 6 bases from J, with 14 bases in between. CDR1 is SGHVS, CDR2 FNYEAQ, per germline. This chain's CDR3 is CASSLLSLAEQYF. In nucleotides, the CDR3 is TGTGCCAGCAGCCTCCTCTCTCTTGCCGAGCAGTACTTC.

J is TRBJ1-4 and V is TRBV5-1; D might be TRBD1 (5 bases). The V end was cut by 0 bases, the J end by 7 bases, with 13 bases between. Germline V gives CDR1 SGHRS, CDR2 YFSETQ. The CDR3 extends over 15 amino acids. In DNA form, the CDR3 reads TGCGCCAGCAGCTTGGACACAGGTCGTGGTGAAAAACTGTTTTTT. Its protein is CASSLDTGRGEKLFF.

This chain links TRBV14 with TRBJ1-1, with 8 bases fitting TRBD1. There are 14 residues in the CDR3. Germline-derived CDR1 and CDR2 are SGHDN and FVKESK. Unmatched junction bases numbered 10, after V lost 4 bases and J lost 9 bases. As DNA, the CDR3 is TGTGCCAGCAGCCTCAATCTCGGACAGGGACAAGCTTTCTTT. This gives the protein CASSLNLGQGQAFF.

J is TRBJ1-4 and V is TRBV6-1; D is unclear. Germline assignment: CDR1 MNHNS and CDR2 SASEGT. The V gene lost 4 bases and the J gene lost 7 bases, with 22 bases spanning the gap. CDR3 length: 17 amino acids. CDR3 in DNA: TGTGCCAGCAGTGTCCCCAATGGGCGACCAGATGGTGAAAAACTGTTTTTT. Its translation is CASSVPNGRPDGEKLFF.

V usage is TRBV4-1 and J usage is TRBJ2-7; D tentatively reads TRBD1 or TRBD2 (6 bases each). The germline V and J ends were trimmed by 9 bases and 3 bases, with 24 bases remaining between them. CDR1 MGHRA and CDR2 YSYEKL come from the germline V gene. CDR3 size: 16 residues. CDR3 region: CARTHREAGDYYEQYF. CDR3 coding DNA: TGCGCCAGAACCCACAGGGAGGCGGGCGACTACTACGAGCAGTACTTC.